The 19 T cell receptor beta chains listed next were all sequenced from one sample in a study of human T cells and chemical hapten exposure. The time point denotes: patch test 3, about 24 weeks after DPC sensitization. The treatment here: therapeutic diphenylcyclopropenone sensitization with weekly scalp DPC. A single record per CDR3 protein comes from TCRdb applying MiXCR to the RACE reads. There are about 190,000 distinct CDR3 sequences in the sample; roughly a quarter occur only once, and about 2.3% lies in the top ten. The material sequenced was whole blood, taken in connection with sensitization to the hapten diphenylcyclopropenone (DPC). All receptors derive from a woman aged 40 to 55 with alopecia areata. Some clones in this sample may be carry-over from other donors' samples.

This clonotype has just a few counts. The CDR3 bases are TGTGCCATTAGCGGGAGCCCTCACCAAGAGACCCAGTACTTC. Translated: CAISGSPHQETQYF. The chain employs TRBV28 and TRBJ2-5; 9 nucleotides agree with TRBD2. This CDR3 contains 14 residues. From germline, CDR1 is MDHEN and CDR2 SYDVKM. Germline trimming cut 10 bases from V and 0 bases from J; bases unmatched to any gene: 6.

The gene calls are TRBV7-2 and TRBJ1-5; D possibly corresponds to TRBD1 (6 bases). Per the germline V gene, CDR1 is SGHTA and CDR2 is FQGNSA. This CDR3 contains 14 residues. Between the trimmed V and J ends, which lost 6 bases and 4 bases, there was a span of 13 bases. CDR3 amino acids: CASSQDRLNQPQHF. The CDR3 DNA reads TGTGCCAGCAGTCAAGACAGGCTTAATCAGCCCCAGCATTTT.

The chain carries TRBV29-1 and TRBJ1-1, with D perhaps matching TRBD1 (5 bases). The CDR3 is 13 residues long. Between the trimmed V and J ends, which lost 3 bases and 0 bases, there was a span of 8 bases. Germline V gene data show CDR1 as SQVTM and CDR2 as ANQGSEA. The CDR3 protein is CSVDDSMNTEAFF. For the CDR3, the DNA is TGCAGCGTTGATGACAGTATGAACACTGAAGCTTTCTTT.

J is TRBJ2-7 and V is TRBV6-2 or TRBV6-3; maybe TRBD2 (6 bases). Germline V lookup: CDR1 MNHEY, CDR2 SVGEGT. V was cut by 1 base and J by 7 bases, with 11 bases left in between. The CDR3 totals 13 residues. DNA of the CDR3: TGTGCCAGCAGTTACTTAGCGGCTAGTGAGCAGTACTTC. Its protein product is CASSYLAASEQYF.

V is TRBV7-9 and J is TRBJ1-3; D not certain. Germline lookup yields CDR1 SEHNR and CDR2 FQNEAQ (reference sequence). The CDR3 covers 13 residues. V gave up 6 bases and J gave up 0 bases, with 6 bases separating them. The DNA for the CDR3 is TGTGCCAGCAGTTTGAGCTCTGGAAACACCATATATTTT. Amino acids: CASSLSSGNTIYF.

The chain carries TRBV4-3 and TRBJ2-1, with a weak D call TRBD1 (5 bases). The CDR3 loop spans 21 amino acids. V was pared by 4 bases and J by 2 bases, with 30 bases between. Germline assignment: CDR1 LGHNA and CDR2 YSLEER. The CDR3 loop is CASSPQDTAPRTLLPYNEQFF. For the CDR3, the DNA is TGCGCCAGCAGCCCCCAGGACACCGCCCCCAGGACACTCTTGCCCTACAATGAGCAGTTCTTC.

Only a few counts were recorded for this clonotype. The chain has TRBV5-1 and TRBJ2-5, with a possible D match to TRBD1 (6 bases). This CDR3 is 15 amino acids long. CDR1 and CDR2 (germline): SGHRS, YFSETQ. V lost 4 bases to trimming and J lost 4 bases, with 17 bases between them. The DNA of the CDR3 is TGCGCCAGCAGCATAGGGACACTCTCCGGAGAGACCCAGTACTTC. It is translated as CASSIGTLSGETQYF.

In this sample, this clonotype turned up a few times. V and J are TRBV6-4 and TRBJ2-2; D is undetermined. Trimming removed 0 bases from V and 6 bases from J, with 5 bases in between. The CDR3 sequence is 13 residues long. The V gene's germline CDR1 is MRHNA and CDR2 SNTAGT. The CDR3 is CASSDSNPGELFF. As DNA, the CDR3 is TGTGCCAGCAGTGACTCGAATCCCGGGGAGCTGTTTTTT.

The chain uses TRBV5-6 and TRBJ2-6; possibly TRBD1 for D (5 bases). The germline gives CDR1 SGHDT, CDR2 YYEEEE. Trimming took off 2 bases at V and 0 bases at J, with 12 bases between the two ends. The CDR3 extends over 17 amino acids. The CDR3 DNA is TGTGCCAGCAGCTTCGGTTCAGGGCCCTCTGGGGCCAACGTCCTGACTTTC. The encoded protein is CASSFGSGPSGANVLTF.

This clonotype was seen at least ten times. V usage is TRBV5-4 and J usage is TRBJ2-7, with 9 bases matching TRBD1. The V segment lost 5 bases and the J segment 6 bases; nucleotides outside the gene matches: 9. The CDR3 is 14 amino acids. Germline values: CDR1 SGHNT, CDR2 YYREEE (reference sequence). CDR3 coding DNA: TGTGCCAGCAGGACCGGGACAGGGCCGGGCGAGCAGTACTTC. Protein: CASRTGTGPGEQYF.

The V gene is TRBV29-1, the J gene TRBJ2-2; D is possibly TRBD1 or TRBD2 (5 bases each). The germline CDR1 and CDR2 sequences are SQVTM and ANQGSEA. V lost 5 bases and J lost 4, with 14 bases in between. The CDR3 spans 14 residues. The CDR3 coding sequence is TGCAGCGTTAGAGGGGCCTTGGCCACCGGGGAGCTGTTTTTT. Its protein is CSVRGALATGELFF.

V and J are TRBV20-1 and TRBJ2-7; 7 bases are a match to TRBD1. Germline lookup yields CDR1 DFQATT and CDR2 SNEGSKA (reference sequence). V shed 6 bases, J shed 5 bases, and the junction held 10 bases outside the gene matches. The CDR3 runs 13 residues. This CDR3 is CSAPRQGVNEQYF. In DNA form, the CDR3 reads TGCAGTGCCCCCCGACAGGGCGTCAACGAGCAGTACTTC.

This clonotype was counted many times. CDR3 protein: CSARDLETGNYEQYF. Written as DNA, the CDR3 is TGCAGTGCTAGAGATCTCGAGACAGGGAACTACGAGCAGTACTTC. The V and J genes are TRBV20-1 and TRBJ2-7, with 7 nucleotides matching TRBD1. J lost 3 bases, V lost 0 bases, and 8 bases had no gene match. Germline V gene sequence: CDR1 DFQATT, CDR2 SNEGSKA (reference sequence). The CDR3 is 15 residues long.

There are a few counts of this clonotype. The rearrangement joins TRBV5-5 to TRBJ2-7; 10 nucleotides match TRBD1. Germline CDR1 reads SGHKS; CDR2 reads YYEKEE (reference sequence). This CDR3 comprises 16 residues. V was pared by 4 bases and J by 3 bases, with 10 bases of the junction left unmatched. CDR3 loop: CASSLGPGTGDYEQYF. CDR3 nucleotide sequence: TGTGCCAGCAGCCTGGGCCCCGGGACAGGGGACTACGAGCAGTACTTC.

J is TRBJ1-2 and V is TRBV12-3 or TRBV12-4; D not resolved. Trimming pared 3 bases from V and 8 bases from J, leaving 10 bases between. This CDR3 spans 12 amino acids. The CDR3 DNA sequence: TGTGCCAGCAGTTTGAGGTGGGAGGGCTACACCTTC. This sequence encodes CASSLRWEGYTF.

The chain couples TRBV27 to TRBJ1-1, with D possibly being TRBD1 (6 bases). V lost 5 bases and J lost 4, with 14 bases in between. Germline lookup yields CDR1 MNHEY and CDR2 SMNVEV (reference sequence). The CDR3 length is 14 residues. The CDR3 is CASSRGGGGTEAFF. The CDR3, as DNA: TGTGCCAGCAGTCGTGGGGGGGGCGGCACTGAAGCTTTCTTT.

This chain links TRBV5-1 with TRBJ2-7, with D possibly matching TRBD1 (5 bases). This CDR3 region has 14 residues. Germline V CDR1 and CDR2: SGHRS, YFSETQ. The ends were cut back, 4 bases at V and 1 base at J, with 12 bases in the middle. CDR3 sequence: CASSPQAGSYEQYF. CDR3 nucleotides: TGCGCCAGCAGCCCACAGGCAGGGTCCTACGAGCAGTACTTC.

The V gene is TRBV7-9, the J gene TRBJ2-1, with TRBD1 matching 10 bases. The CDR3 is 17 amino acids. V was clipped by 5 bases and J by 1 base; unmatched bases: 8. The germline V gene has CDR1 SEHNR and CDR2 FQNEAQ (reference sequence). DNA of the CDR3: TGTGCCAGCAGCCCTCCCCGGGGACAGGGGTCCTACAATGAGCAGTTCTTC. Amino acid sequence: CASSPPRGQGSYNEQFF.

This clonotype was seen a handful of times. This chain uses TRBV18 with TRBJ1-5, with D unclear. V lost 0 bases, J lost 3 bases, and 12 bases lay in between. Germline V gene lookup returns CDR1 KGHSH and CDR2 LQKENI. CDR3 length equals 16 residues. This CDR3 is CASSPPHKGPNQPQHF. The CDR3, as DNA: TGTGCCAGCTCACCACCCCACAAGGGTCCCAATCAGCCCCAGCATTTT.